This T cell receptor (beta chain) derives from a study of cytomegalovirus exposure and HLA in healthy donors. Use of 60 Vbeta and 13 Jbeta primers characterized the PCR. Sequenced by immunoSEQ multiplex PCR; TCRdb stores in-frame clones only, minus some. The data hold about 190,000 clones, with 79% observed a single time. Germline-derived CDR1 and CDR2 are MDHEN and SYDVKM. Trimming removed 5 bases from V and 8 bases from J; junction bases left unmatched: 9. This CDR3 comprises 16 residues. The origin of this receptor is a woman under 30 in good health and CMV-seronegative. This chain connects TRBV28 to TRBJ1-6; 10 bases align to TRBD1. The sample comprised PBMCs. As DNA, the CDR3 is TGTGCCAGCAGTCCGGCAAGACAGGGGGCACATTCACCCCTCCACTTT. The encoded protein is CASSPARQGAHSPLHF. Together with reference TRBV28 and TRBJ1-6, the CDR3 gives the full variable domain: DVKVTQSSRYLVKRTGEKVFLECVQDMDHENMFWYRQDPGLGLRLIYFSYDVKMKEKGDIPEGYSVSREKKERFSLILESASTNQTSMYLCASSPARQGAHSPLHFGNGTRLTVT.